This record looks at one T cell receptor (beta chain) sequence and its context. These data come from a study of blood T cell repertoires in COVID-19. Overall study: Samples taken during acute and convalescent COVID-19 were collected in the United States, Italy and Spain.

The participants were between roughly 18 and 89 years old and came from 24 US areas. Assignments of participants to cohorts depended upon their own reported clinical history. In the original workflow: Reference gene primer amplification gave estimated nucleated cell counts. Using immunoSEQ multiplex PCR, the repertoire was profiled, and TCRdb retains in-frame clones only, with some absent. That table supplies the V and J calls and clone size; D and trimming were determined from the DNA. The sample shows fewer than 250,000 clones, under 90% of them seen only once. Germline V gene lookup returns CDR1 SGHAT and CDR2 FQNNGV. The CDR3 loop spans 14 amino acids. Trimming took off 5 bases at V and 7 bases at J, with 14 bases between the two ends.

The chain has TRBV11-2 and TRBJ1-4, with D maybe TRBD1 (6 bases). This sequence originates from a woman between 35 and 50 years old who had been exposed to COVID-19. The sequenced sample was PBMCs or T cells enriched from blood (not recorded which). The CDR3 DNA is TGTGCCAGCAGCCCAAGGGGGGGTGGTGAAAAACTGTTTTTT. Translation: CASSPRGGGEKLFF.